These 12 T cell receptor beta chains came from one sample sequenced in a study of OX40 agonist ivuxolimab in advanced cancers. Method: immunoSEQ multiplex PCR; TCRdb's copy keeps in-frame clones and lacks some. The sample records some 60,000 clones, around 93% being singletons. Sequenced material: CD4+ or CD8+ T cells sorted from blood, taken in a trial of the OX40 agonist ivuxolimab. The receptors stem from an adult with an advanced solid tumor such as melanoma, head and neck, liver or kidney cancer.

CDR3 amino acids: CASSQETVSYEQYF. The CDR3 DNA reads as TGCGCCAGCAGCCAAGAGACAGTTTCCTACGAGCAGTACTTC. The chain recombines TRBV4-3 with TRBJ2-7; TRBD1 is a possible D gene (5 bases). V was pared by 0 bases and J by 1 base, with 7 bases between. The CDR3 runs to 14 residues. From germline, CDR1 is LGHNA and CDR2 YSLEER.

In this sample, this clone turned up a few times. This chain connects TRBV27 to TRBJ2-7; D is unclear. With 6 bases removed from V and 4 bases from J, the gap between germline ends came to 10 bases. This CDR3 region has 12 residues. CDR1 is MNHEY and CDR2 is SMNVEV in the germline V gene (reference sequence). The CDR3 coding sequence is TGTGCCAGCAGCAACCTTAATTACGAGCAGTACTTC. Its protein product is CASSNLNYEQYF.

For this clone: This sample includes further DNA sequences coding for the same CDR3. The CDR3 is CASSSGLNTEAFF. The CDR3 DNA reads as TGTGCCAGCAGCAGTGGGCTGAACACTGAAGCTTTCTTT. V usage is TRBV13 and J usage is TRBJ1-1; D uncertain. There are 13 residues in the CDR3. From germline, CDR1 is PRHDT and CDR2 FYEKMQ (reference sequence). The V end lost 5 bases, the J end lost 0 bases, and 7 bases lay between the germline ends.

This chain links TRBV2 with TRBJ2-7; D is unclear. V was shortened by 3 bases and J by 3 bases, with 15 bases between the two germline ends. The CDR3 runs to 15 residues. Germline V gene lookup returns CDR1 SNHLY and CDR2 FYNNEI. CDR3 residues: CASSEAFRNIYEQYF. The CDR3 nucleotides are TGTGCCAGCAGTGAGGCATTTAGGAATATCTACGAGCAGTACTTC.

This clone was counted once. The J gene is TRBJ2-7, the V gene TRBV6-5; 7 nucleotides line up with TRBD1. CDR1 is MNHEY, CDR2 SVGAGI, per germline. V dropped 5 bases and J dropped 5; count of bases not matched to a gene: 9. The CDR3 has 14 residues. CDR3 nucleotide sequence: TGTGCCAGCAGTAAAAACAGGGGTATCGACGAGCAGTACTTC. Its protein is CASSKNRGIDEQYF.

The chain uses TRBV27 and TRBJ2-7; 9 bases map to TRBD1. CDR1 MNHEY and CDR2 SMNVEV come from the germline V gene (reference sequence). Losses at the gene ends were 3 bases for V and 5 bases for J; bases not matched to a gene: 5. The CDR3 contains 14 residues. CDR3 nucleotides: TGTGCCAGCAGTTTCGGGACAGGGTTAGACGAGCAGTACTTC. Translating gives CASSFGTGLDEQYF.

The CDR3 region is CASSLVSRDRGSYEQYF. The CDR3 region has the DNA TGCGCCAGCAGCTTGGTATCCAGGGACAGGGGCTCCTACGAGCAGTACTTC. The V and J genes are TRBV5-1 and TRBJ2-7, with 10 bases matching TRBD1. The CDR3 extends over 17 amino acids. CDR1 SGHRS and CDR2 YFSETQ come from the germline V gene. Trimming at V came to 0 bases and at J to 0 bases, leaving 6 bases not matched to a gene.

This CDR3 is CASSWTSGSSYNEQFF. CDR3 coding DNA: TGTGCCAGCAGCTGGACTAGCGGGAGCTCCTACAATGAGCAGTTCTTC. This rearrangement joins TRBV7-2 to TRBJ2-1; 13 bases line up with TRBD2. The CDR3 runs to 16 residues. Per germline, CDR1 SGHTA and CDR2 FQGNSA. V shed 4 bases, J shed 0 bases, and the junction held 0 bases outside the gene matches.

This clone was observed a handful of times. The chain is built from TRBV6-7 and TRBJ2-3; TRBD1 matches at 9 bases. TRBV6-7 is classed as an ORF, of uncertain function. This CDR3 comprises 15 residues. Unmatched junction bases numbered 7, after V lost 5 bases and J lost 4 bases. This chain's CDR3 is CASSEMTGGPDTQYF. Here the CDR3 DNA reads TGTGCCAGCAGTGAGATGACAGGGGGGCCAGATACGCAGTATTTT.

The chain has TRBV7-6 and TRBJ2-7; 8 bases agree with TRBD1. CDR3 length: 15 residues. Trimming took 0 bases from V and 6 from J; bases not matched to a gene: 7. CDR1 is SGHVS, CDR2 FNYEAQ, per germline. The CDR3 loop reads CASSLARQGSGEQYF. The CDR3 nucleotides read TGTGCCAGCAGCTTAGCGCGACAGGGGTCGGGCGAGCAGTACTTC.

V is TRBV7-2 and J is TRBJ2-1, with 8 bases lining up with TRBD2. Unmatched junction bases numbered 4, after V lost 5 bases and J lost 4 bases. This CDR3 has 14 residues. Germline CDR1 reads SGHTA; CDR2 reads FQGNSA. The CDR3 sequence: CASSKGLEYNEQFF. The DNA of the CDR3 is TGTGCCAGCAGCAAGGGACTAGAGTACAATGAGCAGTTCTTC.

The chain links TRBV5-1 to TRBJ2-7; TRBD2 might be the D (5 bases). This CDR3 is built from 17 residues. V was trimmed by 4 bases and J by 0 bases, leaving 20 bases between them. CDR1 SGHRS and CDR2 YFSETQ come from the germline V gene. For the CDR3, the DNA is TGCGCCAGCAGCCGGGGAGCGGCAGTCTCCCTCTCCTACGAGCAGTACTTC. Translated: CASSRGAAVSLSYEQYF.